This record looks at one T cell receptor beta chain sequence and its context. The data were taken from a study of blood T cell repertoires in COVID-19. This CDR3 region has 14 residues. The germline CDR1 and CDR2 sequences are SGHTA and FQGTGA. V was clipped by 5 bases and J by 6 bases; unmatched bases: 5. Assay: immunoSEQ multiplex PCR; the TCRdb copy retains only in-frame clones and omits some. The data hold about 68,000 clones, with roughly 85% observed a single time. The sample taken for sequencing was peripheral blood. The V call is TRBV7-3, the J call TRBJ2-2, with 8 bases identical to TRBD1. The clonotype comes from a man between 50 and 59 years old with acute or convalescent COVID-19. The CDR3 DNA is TGTGCCAGCAGCCCTCGGACAGGGCCCGGGGAGCTGTTTTTT. Translated: CASSPRTGPGELFF.